This entry describes one T cell receptor beta chain. This sample is part of a study of blood T cell repertoires in COVID-19. Across the whole study: Samples of COVID-19 (acute and convalescent) were obtained from the United States, Italy and Spain. T cells, B-cell-depleted T cells, or PBMCs provided the cDNA or gDNA that served as material.

Original data processing: Quantification of nucleated cells was approximated via reference gene primer amplification. Some clones are missing from TCRdb's copy, which holds only in-frame ones; the method was immunoSEQ multiplex PCR. V, J and clone size derive from that table, while D and trimming were established from the DNA sequence. The top ten clones hold under 0.95% of a sample with 190,000 or so clones, just under 85% of them seen once. In Seattle, patients joined the study during active infection and were tracked longitudinally. Germline CDR1 and CDR2: WSHSY and SAAADI. This CDR3 is 14 amino acids long. V lost 4 bases to trimming and J lost 7 bases; unmatched junction nucleotides: 5.

The chain links TRBV10-2 to TRBJ2-1, with 9 positions matching TRBD2. The receptor was derived from a man aged 55 to 70 with COVID-19, enrolled during active disease. Sequencing used peripheral blood. The CDR3 sequence is CASSGTSVANEQFF. The CDR3 DNA is TGCGCCAGCAGTGGGACTAGCGTTGCGAATGAGCAGTTCTTC.